These 18 T cell receptor beta chains were sequenced from one sample in a study of cytomegalovirus exposure and HLA in healthy donors. Primers for the PCR totalled 60 Vbeta and 13 Jbeta. The assay was immunoSEQ multiplex PCR, and TCRdb's table has in-frame clones only and misses some. Of about 140,000 clones listed, around 82% were seen once; the top ten hold nearly 7%. What was sequenced was PBMCs. All receptors derive from a man in his forties in good health and CMV-seropositive.

The chain has TRBV6-5 and TRBJ2-2, with TRBD1 matching over 8 bases. This CDR3 region has 15 residues. CDR1 is MNHEY, CDR2 SVGAGI, per germline. The V segment lost 6 bases and the J segment 4 bases; nucleotides outside the gene matches: 7. Written as DNA, the CDR3 is TGTGCCAGCAGGAATGACAGGGGAGGCACCGGGGAGCTGTTTTTT. Translation gives CASRNDRGGTGELFF.

This chain joins TRBV18 and TRBJ2-2; tentatively, D is TRBD1 (6 bases). Between the trimmed V and J ends, which lost 1 base and 2 bases, there was a span of 11 bases. This CDR3 has 16 amino acids. The germline V gene encodes CDR1 KGHSH and CDR2 LQKENI. The CDR3 loop is CASSPRGQKNTGELFF. CDR3 bases: TGTGCCAGCTCACCACGCGGACAGAAAAACACCGGGGAGCTGTTTTTT.

This chain links TRBV29-1 with TRBJ2-5; D unresolved. V shed 4 bases and J shed 1 base, with 7 bases lying between them. Germline CDR1 and CDR2: SQVTM and ANQGSEA. This CDR3 region has 12 residues. The CDR3, as DNA: TGCAGCGTTGTTGGCAGCCAAGAGACCCAGTACTTC. Translating it yields CSVVGSQETQYF.

The CDR3 is CASRLRDNNEKLFF. The CDR3 DNA follows: TGTGCCAGTAGGCTCCGGGACAATAATGAAAAACTGTTTTTT. The chain recombines TRBV19 with TRBJ1-4, with D tentatively TRBD1 (6 bases). Germline CDR1 is LNHDA and CDR2 is SQIVND (reference sequence). This CDR3 is built from 14 residues. V was clipped by 6 bases and J by 4 bases, with 12 bases between them. Looking up the rest from reference TRBV19 and TRBJ1-4 gives the full variable domain: DGGITQSPKYLFRKEGQNVTLSCEQNLNHDAMYWYRQDPGQGLRLIYYSQIVNDFQKGDIAEGYSVSREKKESFPLTVTSAQKNPTAFYLCASRLRDNNEKLFFGSGTQLSVL.

The chain is built from TRBV29-1 and TRBJ2-5; 10 positions agree with TRBD1. V gave up 4 bases and J gave up 11 bases; unmatched junction bases: 10. The length of the CDR3 is 13 residues. Germline V gene data show CDR1 as SQVTM and CDR2 as ANQGSEA. CDR3 nucleotide sequence: TGCAGCGTTGCTCGGGACAGGGGTGGAGAGCAGTACTTC. It codes for CSVARDRGGEQYF.

The chain has TRBV6-6 and TRBJ1-5; 9 bases align to TRBD1. Per the germline V gene, CDR1 is MNHNY and CDR2 is SVGAGI (reference sequence). J lost 7 bases, V lost 1 base, and 2 bases had no gene match. The CDR3 spans 14 residues. The CDR3 reads CASSYWTGEQPQHF. CDR3 nucleotide sequence: TGTGCCAGCAGTTACTGGACAGGGGAACAGCCCCAGCATTTT.

J is TRBJ2-6 and V is TRBV6-4; 11 positions agree with TRBD1. V shed 3 bases, J shed 1 base, and the junction held 2 bases outside the gene matches. Germline V gene sequence: CDR1 MRHNA, CDR2 SNTAGT. The CDR3 has 17 residues. CDR3 sequence: CASSEGTGGSGANVLTF. CDR3 sequence (DNA): TGTGCCAGCAGTGAAGGGACAGGGGGGTCTGGGGCCAACGTCCTGACTTTC.

V gene TRBV7-9 combines with J gene TRBJ2-1, with 7 bases aligning to TRBD2. The length of the CDR3 is 15 residues. With 4 bases clipped from V and 8 bases from J, the junction kept 11 bases outside the gene matches. Germline values: CDR1 SEHNR, CDR2 FQNEAQ (reference sequence). The CDR3 protein is CASSSPGGSGYEQFF. The CDR3 DNA is TGTGCCAGCAGCTCCCCGGGGGGAAGCGGCTATGAGCAGTTCTTC.

This clone was detected once. The chain links TRBV27 to TRBJ2-7, with D maybe TRBD1 (6 bases). This CDR3 has 13 residues. Trimming took 2 bases from V and 1 from J, leaving 6 bases between them. Germline CDR1 is MNHEY and CDR2 is SMNVEV (reference sequence). The CDR3: CASSLGTSYEQYF. Written as DNA, the CDR3 is TGTGCCAGCAGTTTAGGGACATCCTACGAGCAGTACTTC.

J is TRBJ2-5 and V is TRBV2, with 9 bases that match TRBD2. The trim removed 7 bases at V and 4 bases at J, leaving 16 bases unmatched. In germline, CDR1 is SNHLY, CDR2 FYNNEI. This CDR3 spans 17 amino acids. The DNA of the CDR3 is TGTGCCAGCACCAACAGGGTCCTAGCGGGGAAGATAGAGACCCAGTACTTC. It specifies CASTNRVLAGKIETQYF.

DNA for the CDR3: TGTGCCAGCAAGACCAGCGGGAGGAGTGATGAGCAGTTCTTC. This sequence encodes CASKTSGRSDEQFF. The rearrangement joins TRBV27 to TRBJ2-1, with 9 nucleotides matching TRBD2. With V trimmed by 7 bases and J by 8 bases, 9 bases remained unmatched. The CDR3 consists of 14 residues. CDR1 and CDR2 (germline): MNHEY, SMNVEV (reference sequence).

The chain combines TRBV11-3 with TRBJ2-7; D is possibly TRBD2 (5 bases). V lost 1 base, J lost 2 bases, and 9 bases lay in between. The CDR3 sequence is 14 residues long. CDR1 is SGHNT and CDR2 is YENEEA in the germline V gene. This CDR3 reads CASSLAPGTYEQYF. The CDR3 DNA reads TGTGCCAGCAGCTTAGCACCGGGAACCTACGAGCAGTACTTC.

V and J are TRBV28 and TRBJ2-5; 12 positions agree with TRBD1. Germline V gene sequence: CDR1 MDHEN, CDR2 SYDVKM. The CDR3 runs to 15 residues. With V trimmed by 7 bases and J by 5 bases, 8 bases remained unmatched. CDR3 nucleotide sequence: TGTGCCAGCACCGGGACAGGGGGCTTGGGGGAGACCCAGTACTTC. Translation gives CASTGTGGLGETQYF.

The chain has TRBV9 and TRBJ1-2; TRBD1 might be the D (5 bases). Germline CDR1 SGDLS, CDR2 YYNGEE. The CDR3 runs to 15 residues. Trimming pared 0 bases from V and 3 bases from J, leaving 12 bases between. This CDR3 reads CASSVGDGGDYGYTF. The DNA for the CDR3 is TGTGCCAGCAGCGTAGGGGACGGGGGGGACTATGGCTACACCTTC.

This chain joins TRBV2 and TRBJ2-7; tentatively, D is TRBD2 (6 bases). Per germline, CDR1 SNHLY and CDR2 FYNNEI. Between the trimmed V and J ends, which lost 7 bases and 8 bases, there was a span of 9 bases. This CDR3 has 10 residues. This CDR3 reads CASNGGQQYF. Here the CDR3 DNA reads TGTGCCAGCAACGGGGGACAGCAGTACTTC.

The CDR3 spells CASSPDRGAYGYTF. The CDR3 bases are TGTGCCAGCAGCCCCGACAGGGGAGCCTATGGCTACACCTTC. V is TRBV6-1 and J is TRBJ1-2; the match to TRBD1 covers 8 bases. The V gene's germline CDR1 is MNHNS and CDR2 SASEGT. The CDR3 loop spans 14 amino acids. V trimming: 6 bases; J trimming: 4 bases; junction bases outside the gene matches: 7.

This chain uses TRBV29-1 with TRBJ2-2, with D maybe TRBD2 (5 bases). This CDR3 is 15 amino acids long. Germline V CDR1 and CDR2: SQVTM, ANQGSEA. Trimming pared 1 base from V and 6 bases from J, leaving 15 bases between. CDR3: CSVEGPGKMSGELFF. In nucleotides, the CDR3 is TGCAGCGTTGAAGGTCCCGGGAAAATGTCCGGGGAGCTGTTTTTT.

This clone has only one observation. The chain is built from TRBV6-5 and TRBJ1-2, with TRBD1 matching over 7 bases. Trimming took 4 bases from V and 5 from J; bases not matched to a gene: 10. The length of the CDR3 is 15 residues. Germline loops: CDR1 MNHEY, CDR2 SVGAGI. As DNA, the CDR3 is TGTGCCAGCAGTTTACAGGGGTCATCTCGTTATGGCTACACCTTC. It translates to CASSLQGSSRYGYTF.